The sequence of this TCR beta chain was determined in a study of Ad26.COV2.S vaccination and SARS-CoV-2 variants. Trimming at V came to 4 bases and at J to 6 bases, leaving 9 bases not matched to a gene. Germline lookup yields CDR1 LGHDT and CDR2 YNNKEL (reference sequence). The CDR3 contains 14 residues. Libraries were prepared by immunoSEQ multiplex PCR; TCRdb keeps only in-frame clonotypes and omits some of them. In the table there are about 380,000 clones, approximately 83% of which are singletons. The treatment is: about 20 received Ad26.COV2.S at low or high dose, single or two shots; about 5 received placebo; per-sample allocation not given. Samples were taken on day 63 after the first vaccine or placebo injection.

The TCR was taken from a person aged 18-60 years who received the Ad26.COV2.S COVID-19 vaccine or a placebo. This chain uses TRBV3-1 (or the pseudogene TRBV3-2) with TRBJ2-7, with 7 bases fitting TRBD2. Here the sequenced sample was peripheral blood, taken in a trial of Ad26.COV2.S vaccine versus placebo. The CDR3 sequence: CASSPPRGVAEQYF. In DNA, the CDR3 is TGTGCCAGCAGCCCCCCTCGGGGGGTCGCCGAGCAGTACTTC.